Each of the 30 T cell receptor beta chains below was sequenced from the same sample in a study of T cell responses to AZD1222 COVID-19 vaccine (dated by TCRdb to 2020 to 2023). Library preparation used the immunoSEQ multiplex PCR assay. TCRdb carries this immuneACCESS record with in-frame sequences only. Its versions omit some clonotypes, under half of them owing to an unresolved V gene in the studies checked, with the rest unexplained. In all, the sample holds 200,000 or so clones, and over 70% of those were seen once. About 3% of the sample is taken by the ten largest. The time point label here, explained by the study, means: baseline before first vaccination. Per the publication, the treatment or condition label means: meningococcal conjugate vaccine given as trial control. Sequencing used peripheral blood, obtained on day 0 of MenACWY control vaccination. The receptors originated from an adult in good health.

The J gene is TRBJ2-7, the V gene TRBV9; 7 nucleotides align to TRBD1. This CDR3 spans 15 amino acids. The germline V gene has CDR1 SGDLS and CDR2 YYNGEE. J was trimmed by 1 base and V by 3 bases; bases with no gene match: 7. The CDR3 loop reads CASSAEGQESYEQYF. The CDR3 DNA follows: TGTGCCAGCAGCGCCGAAGGACAGGAGTCCTACGAGCAGTACTTC.

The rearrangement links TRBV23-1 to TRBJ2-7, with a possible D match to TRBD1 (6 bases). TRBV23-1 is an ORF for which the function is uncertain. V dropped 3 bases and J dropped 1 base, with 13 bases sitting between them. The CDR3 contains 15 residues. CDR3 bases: TGCGCCAGCAGTCAGGGACACCCAGGGTCCTACGAGCAGTACTTC. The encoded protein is CASSQGHPGSYEQYF.

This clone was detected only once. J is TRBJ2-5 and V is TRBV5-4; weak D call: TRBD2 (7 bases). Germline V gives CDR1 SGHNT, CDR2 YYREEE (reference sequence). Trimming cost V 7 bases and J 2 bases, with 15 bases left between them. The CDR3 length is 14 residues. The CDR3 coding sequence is TGTGCCAGCGGCTCTGGGGGGGCTCAAGAGACCCAGTACTTC. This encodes CASGSGGAQETQYF. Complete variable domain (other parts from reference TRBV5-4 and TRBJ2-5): ETGVTQSPTHLIKTRGQQVTLRCSSQSGHNTVSWYQQALGQGPQFIFQYYREEENGRGNFPPRFSGLQFPNYSSELNVNALELDDSALYLCASGSGGAQETQYFGPGTRLLVL.

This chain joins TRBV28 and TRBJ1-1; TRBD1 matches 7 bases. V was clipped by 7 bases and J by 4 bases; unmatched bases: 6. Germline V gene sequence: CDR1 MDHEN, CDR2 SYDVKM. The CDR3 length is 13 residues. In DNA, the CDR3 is TGTGCCAGCATCTGGGAGGGGGCCACTGAAGCTTTCTTT. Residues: CASIWEGATEAFF.

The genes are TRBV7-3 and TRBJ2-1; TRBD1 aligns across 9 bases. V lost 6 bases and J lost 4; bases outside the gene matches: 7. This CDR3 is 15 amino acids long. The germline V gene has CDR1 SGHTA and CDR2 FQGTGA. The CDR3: CASSLQQGAYNEQFF. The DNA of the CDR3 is TGTGCCAGCAGTTTGCAACAGGGGGCGTACAATGAGCAGTTCTTC.

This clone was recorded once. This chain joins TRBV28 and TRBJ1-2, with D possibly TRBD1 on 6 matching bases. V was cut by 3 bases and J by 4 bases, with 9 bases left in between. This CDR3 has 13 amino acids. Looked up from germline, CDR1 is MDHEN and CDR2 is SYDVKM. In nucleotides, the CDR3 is TGTGCCAGCAGTTTTCAGGGGATCTATGGCTACACCTTC. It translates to CASSFQGIYGYTF.

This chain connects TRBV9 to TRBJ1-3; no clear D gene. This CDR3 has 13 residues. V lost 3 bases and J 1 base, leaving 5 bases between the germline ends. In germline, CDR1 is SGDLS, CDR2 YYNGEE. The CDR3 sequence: CASSDSSGNTIYF. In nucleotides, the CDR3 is TGTGCCAGCAGCGACAGTTCTGGAAACACCATATATTTT.

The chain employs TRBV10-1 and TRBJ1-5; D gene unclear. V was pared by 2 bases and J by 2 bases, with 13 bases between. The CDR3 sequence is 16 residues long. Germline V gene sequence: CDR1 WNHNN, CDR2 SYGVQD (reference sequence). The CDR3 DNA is TGCGCCAGCAGTGAGACCCGCCAGGAGGGCAATCAGCCCCAGCATTTT. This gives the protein CASSETRQEGNQPQHF.

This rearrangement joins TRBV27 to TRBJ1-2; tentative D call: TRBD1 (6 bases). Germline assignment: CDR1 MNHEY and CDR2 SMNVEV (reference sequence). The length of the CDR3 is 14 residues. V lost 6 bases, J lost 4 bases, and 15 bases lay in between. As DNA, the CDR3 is TGTGCCAGCAGAGATGGGGGCTATGGCTATGGCTACACCTTC. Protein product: CASRDGGYGYGYTF.

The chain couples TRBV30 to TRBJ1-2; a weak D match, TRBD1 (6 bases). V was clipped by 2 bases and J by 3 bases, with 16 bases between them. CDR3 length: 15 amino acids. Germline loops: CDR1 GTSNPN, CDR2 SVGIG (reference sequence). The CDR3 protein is CAWSPGGGVYYGYTF. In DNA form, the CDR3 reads TGTGCCTGGAGTCCTGGTGGGGGCGTCTACTATGGCTACACCTTC.

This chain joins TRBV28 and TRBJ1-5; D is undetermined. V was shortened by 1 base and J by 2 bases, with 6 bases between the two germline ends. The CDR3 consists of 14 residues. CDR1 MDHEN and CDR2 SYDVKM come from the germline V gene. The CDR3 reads CASSLLGGNQPQHF. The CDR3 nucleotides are TGTGCCAGCAGTTTATTGGGCGGCAATCAGCCCCAGCATTTT.

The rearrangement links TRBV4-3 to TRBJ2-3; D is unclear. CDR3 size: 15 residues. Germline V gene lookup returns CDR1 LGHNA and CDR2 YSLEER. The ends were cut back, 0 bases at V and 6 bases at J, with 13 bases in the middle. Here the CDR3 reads CASSQERRPADTQYF. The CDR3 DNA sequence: TGCGCCAGCAGCCAAGAAAGGCGGCCCGCTGATACGCAGTATTTT.

The CDR3 bases are TGTGCCAGCAGTTACTCGGGCGGGAGCTTGTCCGAGCAGTACTTC. Translated: CASSYSGGSLSEQYF. The chain recombines TRBV6-6 with TRBJ2-7, with TRBD2 matching 7 bases. Germline CDR1 is MNHNY and CDR2 is SVGAGI (reference sequence). With 0 bases clipped from V and 6 bases from J, the junction kept 8 bases outside the gene matches. This CDR3 has 15 amino acids.

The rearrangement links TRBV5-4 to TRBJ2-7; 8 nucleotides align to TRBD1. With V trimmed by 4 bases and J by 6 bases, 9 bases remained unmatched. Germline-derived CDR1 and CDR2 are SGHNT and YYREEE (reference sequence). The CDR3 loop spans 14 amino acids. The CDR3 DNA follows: TGTGCCAGCAGCGGCGACAGGGGACTGGGCGAGCAGTACTTC. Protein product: CASSGDRGLGEQYF.

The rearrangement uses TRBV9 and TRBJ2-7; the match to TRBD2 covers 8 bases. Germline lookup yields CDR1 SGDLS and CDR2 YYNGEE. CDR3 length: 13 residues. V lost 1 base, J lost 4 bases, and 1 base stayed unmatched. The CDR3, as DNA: TGTGCCAGCAGCGTAACTAGCGGATACGAGCAGTACTTC. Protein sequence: CASSVTSGYEQYF.

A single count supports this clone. The CDR3 is CASRQSPGQGPSPLHF. CDR3 nucleotide sequence: TGTGCCAGCAGGCAGAGCCCGGGACAGGGGCCCTCACCCCTCCACTTT. The J gene is TRBJ1-6, the V gene TRBV28; 10 bases match TRBD1. Germline trimming cut 6 bases from V and 10 bases from J; bases unmatched to any gene: 12. Germline loops: CDR1 MDHEN, CDR2 SYDVKM. This CDR3 is 16 amino acids long.

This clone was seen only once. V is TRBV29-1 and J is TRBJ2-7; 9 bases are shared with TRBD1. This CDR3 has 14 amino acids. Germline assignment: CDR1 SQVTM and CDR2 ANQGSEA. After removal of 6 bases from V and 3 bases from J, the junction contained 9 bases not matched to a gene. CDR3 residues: CSVDDPGQGYEQYF. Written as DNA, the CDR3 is TGCAGCGTGGATGATCCGGGACAGGGCTACGAGCAGTACTTC.

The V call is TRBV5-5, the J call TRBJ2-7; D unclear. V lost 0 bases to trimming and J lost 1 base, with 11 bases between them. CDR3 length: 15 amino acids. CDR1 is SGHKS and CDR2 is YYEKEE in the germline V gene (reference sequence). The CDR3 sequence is CASSLALGSSYEQYF. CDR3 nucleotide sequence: TGTGCCAGCAGCTTGGCCCTAGGTTCATCCTACGAGCAGTACTTC.

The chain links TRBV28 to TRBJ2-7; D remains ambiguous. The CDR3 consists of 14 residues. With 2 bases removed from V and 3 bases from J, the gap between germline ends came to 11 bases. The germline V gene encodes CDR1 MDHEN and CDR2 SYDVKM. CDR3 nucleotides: TGTGCCAGCAGTTTAGTAGGGCCAAACTACGAGCAGTACTTC. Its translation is CASSLVGPNYEQYF.

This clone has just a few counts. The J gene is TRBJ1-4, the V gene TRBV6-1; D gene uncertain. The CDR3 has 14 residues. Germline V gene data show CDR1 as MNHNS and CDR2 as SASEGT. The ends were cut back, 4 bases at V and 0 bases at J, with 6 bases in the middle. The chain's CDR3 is CASSAASTNEKLFF. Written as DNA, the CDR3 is TGTGCCAGCAGTGCAGCTTCAACTAATGAAAAACTGTTTTTT.

The CDR3 protein is CASSQIADPGQGQYEQFF. As DNA, the CDR3 is TGCGCCAGCAGCCAGATTGCCGACCCGGGACAGGGGCAGTATGAGCAGTTCTTC. The J gene is TRBJ2-1, the V gene TRBV4-3, with TRBD1 matching 10 bases. The CDR3 runs 18 residues. With V trimmed by 3 bases and J by 8 bases, 16 bases remained unmatched. CDR1 and CDR2 (germline): LGHNA, YSLEER.

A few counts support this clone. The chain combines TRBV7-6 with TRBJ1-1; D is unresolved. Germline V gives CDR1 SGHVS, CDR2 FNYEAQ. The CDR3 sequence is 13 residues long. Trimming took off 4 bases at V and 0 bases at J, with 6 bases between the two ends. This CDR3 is CASSSRMNTEAFF. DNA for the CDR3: TGTGCCAGCAGCTCTAGGATGAACACTGAAGCTTTCTTT.

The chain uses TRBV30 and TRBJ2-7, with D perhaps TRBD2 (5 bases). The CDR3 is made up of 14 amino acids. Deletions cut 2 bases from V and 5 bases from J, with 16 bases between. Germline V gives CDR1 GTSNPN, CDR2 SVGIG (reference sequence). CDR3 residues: CAWSPNRLSNEQYF. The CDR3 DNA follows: TGTGCCTGGAGTCCTAACCGACTAAGCAACGAGCAGTACTTC.

The CDR3 reads CASSYLTGTYEQYF. DNA for the CDR3: TGTGCCAGCAGTTACCTGACAGGGACCTACGAGCAGTACTTC. V is TRBV6-5 and J is TRBJ2-7; 7 nucleotides agree with TRBD1. CDR3 length equals 14 residues. V shed 2 bases and J 2 bases; nucleotides not matched to a gene: 3. The germline V gene encodes CDR1 MNHEY and CDR2 SVGAGI.

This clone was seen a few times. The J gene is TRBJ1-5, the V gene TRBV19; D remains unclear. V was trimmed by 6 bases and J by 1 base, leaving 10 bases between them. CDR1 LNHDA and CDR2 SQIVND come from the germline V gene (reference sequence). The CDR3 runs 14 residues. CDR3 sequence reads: CASRKNLSNQPQHF. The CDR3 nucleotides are TGTGCCAGTAGGAAGAACCTCAGCAATCAGCCCCAGCATTTT.

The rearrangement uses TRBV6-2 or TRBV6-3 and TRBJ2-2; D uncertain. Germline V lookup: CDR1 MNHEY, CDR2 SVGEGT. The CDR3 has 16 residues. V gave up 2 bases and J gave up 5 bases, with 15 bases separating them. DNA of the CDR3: TGTGCCAGCAGTTACGATGGCCACCCTCTAACCGGGGAGCTGTTTTTT. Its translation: CASSYDGHPLTGELFF.

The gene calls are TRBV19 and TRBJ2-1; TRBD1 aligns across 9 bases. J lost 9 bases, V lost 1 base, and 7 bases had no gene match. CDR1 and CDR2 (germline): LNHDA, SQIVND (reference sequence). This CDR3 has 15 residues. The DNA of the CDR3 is TGTGCCAGTAGTATAGTAGGACAGGGGTATAGTGAGCAGTTCTTC. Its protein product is CASSIVGQGYSEQFF.

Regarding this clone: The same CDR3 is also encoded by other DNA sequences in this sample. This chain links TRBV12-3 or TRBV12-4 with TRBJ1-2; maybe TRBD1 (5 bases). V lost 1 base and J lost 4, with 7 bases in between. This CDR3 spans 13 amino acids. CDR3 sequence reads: CASSLGGTYGYTF. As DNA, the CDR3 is TGTGCCAGCAGTTTAGGAGGGACCTATGGCTACACCTTC.

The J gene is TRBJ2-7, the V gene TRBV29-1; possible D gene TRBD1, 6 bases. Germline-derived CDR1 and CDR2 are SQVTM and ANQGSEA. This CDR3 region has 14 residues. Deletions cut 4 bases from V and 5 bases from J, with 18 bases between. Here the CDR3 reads CSVGLSGAAHEQYF. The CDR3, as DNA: TGCAGCGTTGGGTTGTCAGGGGCTGCCCACGAGCAGTACTTC.

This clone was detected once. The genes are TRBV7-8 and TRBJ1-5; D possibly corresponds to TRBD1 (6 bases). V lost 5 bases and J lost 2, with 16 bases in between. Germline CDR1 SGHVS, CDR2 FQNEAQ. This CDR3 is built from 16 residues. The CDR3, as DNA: TGTGCCAGCAGCCCCGGTCTGGGGGCGGGCAATCAGCCCCAGCATTTT. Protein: CASSPGLGAGNQPQHF.